This T cell receptor beta chain stems from a study of beta chain features in type 1 diabetes. With 1 base removed from V and 7 bases from J, the gap between germline ends came to 11 bases. This CDR3 is 12 amino acids long. Germline V CDR1 and CDR2: SQVTM, ANQGSEA. General study results and limits: Moderately but significantly shorter TCRB CDR3s were found in Type 1 diabetes patients in all four CD4+ subsets.

Since all of the isolated RNA was reverse transcribed, expressed TCRB transcripts were what got sequenced. This table comes from immunoSEQ multiplex PCR, and its TCRdb copy is limited to in-frame clones, with some not included. The sample yields some 370,000 clones, around a tenth seen once. This clone has a handful of counts. Its antigen is as yet unknown. The clonotype comes from a young man with type 1 diabetes. Source material: central memory CD4+ T cells from blood. This chain links TRBV29-1 with TRBJ2-7; the D is unclear. The DNA for the CDR3 is TGCAGCGTTGAAGCCAACGGGTGGGAGCAGTACTTC. Translated, it gives CSVEANGWEQYF.